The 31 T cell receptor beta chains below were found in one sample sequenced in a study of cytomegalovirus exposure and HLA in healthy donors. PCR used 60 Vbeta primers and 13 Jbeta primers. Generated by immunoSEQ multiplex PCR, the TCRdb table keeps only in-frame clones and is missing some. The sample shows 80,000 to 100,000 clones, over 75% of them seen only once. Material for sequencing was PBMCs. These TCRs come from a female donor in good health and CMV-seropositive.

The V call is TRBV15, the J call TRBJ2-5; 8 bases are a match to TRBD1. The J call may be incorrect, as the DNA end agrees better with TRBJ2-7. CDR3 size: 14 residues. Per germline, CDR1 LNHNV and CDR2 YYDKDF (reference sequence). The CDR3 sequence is CATSRVGQGYEQYF. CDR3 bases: TGTGCCACCAGCAGAGTTGGACAGGGCTACGAGCAGTACTTC.

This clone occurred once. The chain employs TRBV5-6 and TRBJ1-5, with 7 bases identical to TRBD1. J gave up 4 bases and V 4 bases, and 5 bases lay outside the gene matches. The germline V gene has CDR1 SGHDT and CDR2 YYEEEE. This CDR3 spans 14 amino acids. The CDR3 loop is CASSDRDKNQPQHF. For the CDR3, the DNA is TGTGCCAGCAGCGACAGGGACAAAAATCAGCCCCAGCATTTT.

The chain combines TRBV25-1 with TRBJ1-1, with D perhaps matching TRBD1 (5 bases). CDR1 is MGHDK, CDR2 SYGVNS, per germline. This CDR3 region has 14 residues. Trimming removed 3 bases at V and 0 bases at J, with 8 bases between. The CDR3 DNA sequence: TGTGCCAGCAGTGAGGGGGGGATGAACACTGAAGCTTTCTTT. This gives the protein CASSEGGMNTEAFF.

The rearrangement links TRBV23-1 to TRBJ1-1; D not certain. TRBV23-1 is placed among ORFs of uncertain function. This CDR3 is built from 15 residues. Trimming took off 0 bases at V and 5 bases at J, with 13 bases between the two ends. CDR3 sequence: CASSQSPEKRTEAFF. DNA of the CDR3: TGCGCCAGCAGTCAATCGCCCGAGAAGCGGACTGAAGCTTTCTTT.

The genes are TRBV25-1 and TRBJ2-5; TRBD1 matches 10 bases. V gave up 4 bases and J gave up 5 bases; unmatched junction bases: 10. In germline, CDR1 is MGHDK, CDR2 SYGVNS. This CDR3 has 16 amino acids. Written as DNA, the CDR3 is TGTGCCAGCAGTGGGCCCGGGACAGGGGTTGAGGAGACCCAGTACTTC. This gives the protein CASSGPGTGVEETQYF. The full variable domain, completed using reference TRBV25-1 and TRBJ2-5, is EADIYQTPRYLVIGTGKKITLECSQTMGHDKMYWYQQDPGMELHLIHYSYGVNSTEKGDLSSESTVSRIRTEHFPLTLESARPSHTSQYLCASSGPGTGVEETQYFGPGTRLLVL.

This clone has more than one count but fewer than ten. CDR3 coding DNA: TGTGCCAGCAGTAACCGGGACAACTCCTACGAGCAGTACTTC. Its protein product is CASSNRDNSYEQYF. The chain carries TRBV25-1 and TRBJ2-7, with a weak D call TRBD1 (6 bases). The CDR3 contains 14 residues. Trimming took off 5 bases at V and 0 bases at J, with 11 bases between the two ends. The V gene's germline CDR1 is MGHDK and CDR2 SYGVNS.

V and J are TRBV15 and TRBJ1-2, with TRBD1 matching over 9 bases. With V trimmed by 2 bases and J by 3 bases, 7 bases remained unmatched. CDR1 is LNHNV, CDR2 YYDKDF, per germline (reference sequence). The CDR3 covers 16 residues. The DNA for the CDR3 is TGTGCCACCAGCAGACACCCTACAGGGGGCGACTATGGCTACACCTTC. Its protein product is CATSRHPTGGDYGYTF.

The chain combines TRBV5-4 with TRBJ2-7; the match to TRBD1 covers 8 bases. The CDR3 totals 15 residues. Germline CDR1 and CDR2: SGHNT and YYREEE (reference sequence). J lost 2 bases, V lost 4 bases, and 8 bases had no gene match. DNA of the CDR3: TGTGCCAGCAGCCCAAAAACAGGGGGACCCTACGAGCAGTACTTC. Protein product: CASSPKTGGPYEQYF.

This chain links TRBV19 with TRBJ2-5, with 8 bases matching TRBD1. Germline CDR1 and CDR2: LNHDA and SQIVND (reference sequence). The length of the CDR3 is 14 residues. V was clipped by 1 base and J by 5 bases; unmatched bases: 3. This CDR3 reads CASSIGQGRETQYF. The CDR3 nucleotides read TGTGCCAGTAGTATAGGACAGGGGAGGGAGACCCAGTACTTC.

In DNA form, the CDR3 reads TGCGCCAGCAGCCAAGAACCCCCTCCTCAGACAAGTCCCTACGAGCAGTACTTC. This translates into CASSQEPPPQTSPYEQYF. The genes are TRBV4-1 and TRBJ2-7, with D unresolved. The germline V gene has CDR1 MGHRA and CDR2 YSYEKL. Trimming pared 0 bases from V and 2 bases from J, leaving 20 bases between. This CDR3 is built from 18 residues.

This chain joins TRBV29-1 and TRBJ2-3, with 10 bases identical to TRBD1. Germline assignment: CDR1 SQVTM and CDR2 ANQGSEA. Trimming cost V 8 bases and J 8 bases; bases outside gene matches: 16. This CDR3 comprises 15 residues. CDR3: CSIRGQGWLEGTQYF. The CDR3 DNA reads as TGCAGCATTAGGGGACAGGGGTGGCTAGAGGGTACGCAGTATTTT.

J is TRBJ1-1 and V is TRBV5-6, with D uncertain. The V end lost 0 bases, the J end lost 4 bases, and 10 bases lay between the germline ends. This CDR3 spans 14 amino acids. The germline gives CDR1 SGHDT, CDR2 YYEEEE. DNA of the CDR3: TGTGCCAGCAGCTTGGGACATTTAGTCACTGAAGCTTTCTTT. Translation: CASSLGHLVTEAFF.

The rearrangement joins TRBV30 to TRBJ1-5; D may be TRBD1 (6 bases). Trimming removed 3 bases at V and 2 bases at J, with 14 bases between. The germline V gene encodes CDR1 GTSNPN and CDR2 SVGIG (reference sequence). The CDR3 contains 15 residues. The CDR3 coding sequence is TGTGCCTGGAGACCCGAGGACAGTGGCAATCAGCCCCAGCATTTT. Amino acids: CAWRPEDSGNQPQHF. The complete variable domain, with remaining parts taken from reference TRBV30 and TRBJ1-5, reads SQTIHQWPATLVQPVGSPLSLECTVEGTSNPNLYWYRQAAGRGLQLLFYSVGIGQISSEVPQNLSASRPQDRQFILSSKKLLLSDSGFYLCAWRPEDSGNQPQHFGDGTRLSIL.

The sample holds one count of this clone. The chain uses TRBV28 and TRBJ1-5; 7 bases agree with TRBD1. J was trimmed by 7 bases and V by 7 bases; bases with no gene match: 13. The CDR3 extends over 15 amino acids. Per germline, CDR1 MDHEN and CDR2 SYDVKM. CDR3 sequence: CASTFYPGDRQPQHF. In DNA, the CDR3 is TGTGCCAGCACCTTTTATCCAGGGGACAGACAGCCCCAGCATTTT.

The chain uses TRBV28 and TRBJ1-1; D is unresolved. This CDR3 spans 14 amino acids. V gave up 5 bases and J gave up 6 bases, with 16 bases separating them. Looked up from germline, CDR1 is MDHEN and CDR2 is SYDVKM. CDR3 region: CASSPRGGRAEAFF. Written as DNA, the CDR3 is TGTGCCAGCAGTCCCCGGGGTGGGAGGGCTGAAGCTTTCTTT.

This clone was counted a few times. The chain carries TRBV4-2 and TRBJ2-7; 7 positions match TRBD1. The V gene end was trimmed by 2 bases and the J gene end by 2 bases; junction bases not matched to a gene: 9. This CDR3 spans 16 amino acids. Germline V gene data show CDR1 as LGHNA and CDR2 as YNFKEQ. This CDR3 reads CASSQRGPPGTYEQYF. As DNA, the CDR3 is TGTGCCAGCAGCCAAAGGGGGCCCCCAGGAACCTACGAGCAGTACTTC.

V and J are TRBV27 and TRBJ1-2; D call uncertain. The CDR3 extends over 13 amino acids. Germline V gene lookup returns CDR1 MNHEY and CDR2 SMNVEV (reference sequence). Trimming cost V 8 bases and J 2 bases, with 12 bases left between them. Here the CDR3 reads CASRPLGNYGYTF. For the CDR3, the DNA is TGTGCCAGCCGCCCACTAGGGAACTATGGCTACACCTTC.

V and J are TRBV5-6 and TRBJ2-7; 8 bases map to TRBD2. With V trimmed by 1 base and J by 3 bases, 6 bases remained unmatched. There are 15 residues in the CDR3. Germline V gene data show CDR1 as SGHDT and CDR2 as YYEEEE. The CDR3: CASSLMSSGVYEQYF. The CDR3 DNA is TGTGCCAGCAGCTTGATGAGTAGCGGGGTCTACGAGCAGTACTTC.

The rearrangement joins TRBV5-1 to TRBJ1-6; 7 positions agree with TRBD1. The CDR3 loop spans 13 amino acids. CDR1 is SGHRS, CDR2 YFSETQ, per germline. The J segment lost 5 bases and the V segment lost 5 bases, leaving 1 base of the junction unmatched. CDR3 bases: TGCGCCAGCAGTGGGACAGATAATTCACCCCTCCACTTT. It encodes CASSGTDNSPLHF.

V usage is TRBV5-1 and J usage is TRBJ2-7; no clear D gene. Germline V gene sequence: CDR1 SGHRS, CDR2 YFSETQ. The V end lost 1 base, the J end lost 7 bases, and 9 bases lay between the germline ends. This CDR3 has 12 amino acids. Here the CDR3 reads CASSLNAREQYF. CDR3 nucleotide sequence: TGCGCCAGCAGCTTGAACGCGCGGGAGCAGTACTTC. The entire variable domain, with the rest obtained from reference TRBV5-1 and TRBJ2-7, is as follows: KAGVTQTPRYLIKTRGQQVTLSCSPISGHRSVSWYQQTPGQGLQFLFEYFSETQRNKGNFPGRFSGRQFSNSRSEMNVSTLELGDSALYLCASSLNAREQYFGPGTRLTVT.

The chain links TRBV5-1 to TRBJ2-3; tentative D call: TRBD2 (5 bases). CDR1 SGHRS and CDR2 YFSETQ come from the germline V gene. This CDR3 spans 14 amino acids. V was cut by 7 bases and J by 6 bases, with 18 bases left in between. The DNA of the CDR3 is TGCGCCAGCCGGGGTGGTCCCGGGGTCGATACGCAGTATTTT. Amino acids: CASRGGPGVDTQYF.

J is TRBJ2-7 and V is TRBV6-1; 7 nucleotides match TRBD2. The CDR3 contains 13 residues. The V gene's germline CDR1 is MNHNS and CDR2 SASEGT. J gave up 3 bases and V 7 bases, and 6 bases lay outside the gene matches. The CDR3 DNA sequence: TGTGCCAGCAACGTGGGGGGGGGCTACGAGCAGTACTTC. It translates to CASNVGGGYEQYF.

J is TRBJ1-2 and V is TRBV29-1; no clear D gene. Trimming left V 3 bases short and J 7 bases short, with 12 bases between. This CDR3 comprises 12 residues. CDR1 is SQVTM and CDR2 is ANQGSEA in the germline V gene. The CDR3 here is CSVDSREGGYTF. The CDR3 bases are TGCAGCGTTGATTCGAGGGAGGGTGGCTACACCTTC. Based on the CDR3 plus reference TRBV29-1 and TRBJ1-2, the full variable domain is SAVISQKPSRDICQRGTSLTIQCQVDSQVTMMFWYRQQPGQSLTLIATANQGSEATYESGFVIDKFPISRPNLTFSTLTVSNMSPEDSSIYLCSVDSREGGYTFGSGTRLTVV.

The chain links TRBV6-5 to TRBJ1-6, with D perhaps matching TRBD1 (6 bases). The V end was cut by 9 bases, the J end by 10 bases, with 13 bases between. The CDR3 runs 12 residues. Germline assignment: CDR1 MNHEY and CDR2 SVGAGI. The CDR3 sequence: CASRGIGSPLHF. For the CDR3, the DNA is TGTGCCAGTAGGGGGATAGGCTCACCCCTCCACTTT.

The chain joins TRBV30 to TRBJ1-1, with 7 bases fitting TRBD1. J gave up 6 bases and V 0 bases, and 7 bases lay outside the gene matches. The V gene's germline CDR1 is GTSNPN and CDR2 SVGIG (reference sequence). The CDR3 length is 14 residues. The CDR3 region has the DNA TGTGCCTGGAGTGTAGGGGGCAGGACGTCTGAAGCTTTCTTT. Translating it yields CAWSVGGRTSEAFF.

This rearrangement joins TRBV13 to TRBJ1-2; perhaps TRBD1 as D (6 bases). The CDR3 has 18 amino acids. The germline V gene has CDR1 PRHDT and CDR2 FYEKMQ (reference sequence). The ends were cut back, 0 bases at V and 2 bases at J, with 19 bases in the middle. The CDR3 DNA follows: TGTGCCAGCAGCTTAGGGGGGGCAGGATCGAGGGGAAACTATGGCTACACCTTC. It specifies CASSLGGAGSRGNYGYTF. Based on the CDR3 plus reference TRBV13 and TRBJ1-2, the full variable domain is AAGVIQSPRHLIKEKRETATLKCYPIPRHDTVYWYQQGPGQDPQFLISFYEKMQSDKGSIPDRFSAQQFSDYHSELNMSSLELGDSALYFCASSLGGAGSRGNYGYTFGSGTRLTVV.

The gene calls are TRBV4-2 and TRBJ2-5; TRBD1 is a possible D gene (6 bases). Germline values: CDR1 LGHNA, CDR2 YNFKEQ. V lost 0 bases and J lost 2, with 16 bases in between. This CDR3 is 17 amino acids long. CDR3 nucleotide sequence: TGTGCCAGCAGCCAAGATCGTCCCGGACAGCTACAAGAGACCCAGTACTTC. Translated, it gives CASSQDRPGQLQETQYF.

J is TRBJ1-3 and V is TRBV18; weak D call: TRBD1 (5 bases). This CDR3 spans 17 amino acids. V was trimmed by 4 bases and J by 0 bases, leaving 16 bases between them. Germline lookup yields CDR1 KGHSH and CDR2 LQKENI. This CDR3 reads CASSLHGQKSSGNTIYF. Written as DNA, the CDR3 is TGTGCCAGCTCACTCCACGGACAAAAGAGCTCTGGAAACACCATATATTTT.

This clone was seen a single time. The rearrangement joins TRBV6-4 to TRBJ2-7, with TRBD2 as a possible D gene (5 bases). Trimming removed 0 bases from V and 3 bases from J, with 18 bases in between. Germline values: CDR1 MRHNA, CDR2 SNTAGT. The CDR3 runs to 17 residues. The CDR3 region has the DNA TGTGCCAGCAGTGACTCATCTCTCGCGGGCCACTTCTACGAGCAGTACTTC. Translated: CASSDSSLAGHFYEQYF.

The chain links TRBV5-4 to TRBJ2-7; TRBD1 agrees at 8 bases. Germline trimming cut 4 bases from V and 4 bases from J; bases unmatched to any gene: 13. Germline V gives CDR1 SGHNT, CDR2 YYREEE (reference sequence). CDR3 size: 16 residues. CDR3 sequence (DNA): TGTGCCAGCAGCCCCGGTCCCGGGACAGGATTATACGAGCAGTACTTC. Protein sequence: CASSPGPGTGLYEQYF. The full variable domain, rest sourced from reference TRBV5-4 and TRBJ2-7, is ETGVTQSPTHLIKTRGQQVTLRCSSQSGHNTVSWYQQALGQGPQFIFQYYREEENGRGNFPPRFSGLQFPNYSSELNVNALELDDSALYLCASSPGPGTGLYEQYFGPGTRLTVT.

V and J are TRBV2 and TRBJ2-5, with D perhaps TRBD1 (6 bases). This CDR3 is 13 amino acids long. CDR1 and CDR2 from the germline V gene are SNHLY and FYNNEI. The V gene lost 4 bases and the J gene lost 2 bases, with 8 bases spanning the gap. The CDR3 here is CASSGRGQETQYF. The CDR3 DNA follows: TGTGCCAGCAGTGGAAGGGGGCAAGAGACCCAGTACTTC.